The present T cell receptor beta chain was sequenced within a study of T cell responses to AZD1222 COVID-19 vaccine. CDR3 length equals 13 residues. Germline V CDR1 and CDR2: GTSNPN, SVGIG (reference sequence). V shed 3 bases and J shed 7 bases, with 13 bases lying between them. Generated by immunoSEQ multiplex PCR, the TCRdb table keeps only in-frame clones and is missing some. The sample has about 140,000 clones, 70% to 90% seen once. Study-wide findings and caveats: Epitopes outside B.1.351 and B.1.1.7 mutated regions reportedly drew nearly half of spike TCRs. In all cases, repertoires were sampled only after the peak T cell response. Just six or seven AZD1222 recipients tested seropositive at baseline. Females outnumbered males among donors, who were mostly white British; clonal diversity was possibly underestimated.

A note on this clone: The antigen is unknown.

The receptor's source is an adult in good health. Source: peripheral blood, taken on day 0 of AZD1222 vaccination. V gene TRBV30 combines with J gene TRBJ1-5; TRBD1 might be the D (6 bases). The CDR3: CAWSPGVGQPQHF. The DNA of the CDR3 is TGTGCCTGGAGCCCAGGGGTCGGACAGCCCCAGCATTTT.